A single sample is the source of the 11 T cell receptor beta chains below, sequenced in a study of blood T cells in healthy people across ages. Then a second PCR, running about 6 to 11 cycles, was carried out with a sample-barcoded 5' primer and a J-beta primer mix. TCRdb passed the 5' RACE reads through MiXCR, listing each CDR3 protein once. The repertoire holds about 1 million distinct CDR3 sequences, with 35% to 50% as singletons. Sequences were obtained from blood. All receptors come from a woman aged 55-70 years in good health.

The rearrangement uses TRBV4-2 and TRBJ2-7; TRBD2 matches at 11 bases. This CDR3 contains 16 residues. Trimming removed 0 bases from V and 1 base from J; junction bases left unmatched: 2. Germline CDR1 reads LGHNA; CDR2 reads YNFKEQ. Written as DNA, the CDR3 is TGTGCCAGCAGCCAAGATGTAGCGGGAGGGTCCTACGAGCAGTACTTC. This codes for CASSQDVAGGSYEQYF.

This clonotype has just a few counts. The gene calls are TRBV28 and TRBJ2-7, with D possibly being TRBD1 (7 bases). Trimming took 3 bases from V and 3 from J, leaving 15 bases between them. The CDR3 consists of 15 residues. Germline V lookup: CDR1 MDHEN, CDR2 SYDVKM. CDR3 nucleotides: TGTGCCAGCAGTTTTGACAGGGCGGGGTACTACGAGCAGTACTTC. Its translation: CASSFDRAGYYEQYF.

This chain joins TRBV4-1 and TRBJ2-1, with a possible D match to TRBD2 (6 bases). Germline V gene sequence: CDR1 MGHRA, CDR2 YSYEKL. The length of the CDR3 is 16 residues. Between the trimmed V and J ends, which lost 1 base and 0 bases, there was a span of 10 bases. The CDR3 is CASSQVGGNSYNEQFF. CDR3 in DNA: TGCGCCAGCAGCCAAGTGGGCGGGAACTCCTACAATGAGCAGTTCTTC.

In nucleotides, the CDR3 is TGTGCCAGCAGCCAACCGGACCTATATGGCTACACCTTC. Protein: CASSQPDLYGYTF. The chain carries TRBV3-1 and TRBJ1-2; D gene uncertain. V lost 2 bases and J 5 bases, leaving 9 bases between the germline ends. Germline CDR1 LGHDT, CDR2 YNNKEL (reference sequence). The CDR3 is made up of 13 amino acids. Full variable domain (remainder filled in from reference TRBV3-1 and TRBJ1-2): DTAVSQTPKYLVTQMGNDKSIKCEQNLGHDTMYWYKQDSKKFLKIMFSYNNKELIINETVPNRFSPKSPDKAHLNLHINSLELGDSAVYFCASSQPDLYGYTFGSGTRLTVV.

The chain links TRBV4-1 to TRBJ1-5, with D unclear. This CDR3 is 15 amino acids long. The ends were cut back, 0 bases at V and 0 bases at J, with 6 bases in the middle. Germline V CDR1 and CDR2: MGHRA, YSYEKL. Here the CDR3 reads CASSQDRNSNQPQHF. CDR3 bases: TGCGCCAGCAGCCAAGACAGGAATAGCAATCAGCCCCAGCATTTT.

About this clonotype itself: One junction end disagrees with the germline gene, perhaps due to a read error. The J gene is TRBJ1-1, the V gene TRBV20-1, with D uncertain. Germline V gene data show CDR1 as DFQATT and CDR2 as SNEGSKA (reference sequence). The CDR3 runs 12 residues. This CDR3 reads CSARDGSTEAFF. The CDR3 region has the DNA TGTAGTGCTAGAGATGGGAGCACTGAAGCTTTCTTT.

This clonotype was found a few times. The genes are TRBV12-3 or TRBV12-4 and TRBJ2-6; 7 bases align to TRBD1. The V and J ends lost 6 bases and 5 bases, in that order; junction bases with no gene match: 4. This CDR3 region has 14 residues. The CDR3 nucleotides read TGTGCCAGCAGCCGACAGGGTCGGGCCAACGTCCTGACTTTC. Protein product: CASSRQGRANVLTF.

This clonotype was counted between two and nine times. The chain recombines TRBV9 with TRBJ2-1; TRBD1 matches 8 bases. The length of the CDR3 is 13 residues. Unmatched junction bases numbered 7, after V lost 4 bases and J lost 10 bases. Germline values: CDR1 SGDLS, CDR2 YYNGEE. The CDR3 is CASSMTGAGEQFF. CDR3 DNA sequence: TGTGCCAGCAGCATGACAGGGGCGGGGGAGCAGTTCTTC.

The CDR3 DNA reads TGCGCCAGCAGTGTAAGGGGTAGCGGGAGGCAGCAGTTCTTC. Its protein product is CASSVRGSGRQQFF. The chain joins TRBV10-1 to TRBJ2-1, with 10 bases matching TRBD2. V dropped 4 bases and J dropped 11; count of bases not matched to a gene: 8. The length of the CDR3 is 14 residues. CDR1 is WNHNN, CDR2 SYGVQD, per germline (reference sequence).

The chain links TRBV25-1 to TRBJ2-1; TRBD1 matches 7 bases. The CDR3 length is 16 residues. Per germline, CDR1 MGHDK and CDR2 SYGVNS. V lost 1 base to trimming and J lost 5 bases; unmatched junction nucleotides: 8. Written as DNA, the CDR3 is TGTGCCAGCAGTGAATTGGCGGCAGGGGGTGACAATGAGCAGTTCTTC. This codes for CASSELAAGGDNEQFF.

This clonotype was seen a single time. The chain uses TRBV21-1 and TRBJ2-1; TRBD2 was called by the table and not checked on the DNA. TRBV21-1 is tagged as a pseudogene. This CDR3 has 18 residues. The CDR3 here is CASSKTGPGLAYYNEQFF. CDR3 DNA: TGTGCCAGCAGCAAAACGGGACCGGGACTAGCGTACTACAATGAGCAGTTCTTC.